This T cell receptor beta chain was recorded in a study of OX40 agonist ivuxolimab in advanced cancers. As for this clone: The antigen is unknown.

Study results and limitations: Antigen specificity was not determined for the expanded peripheral T cells.

CDR3 length: 16 residues. Germline V gene lookup returns CDR1 LNHDA and CDR2 SQIVND (reference sequence). Trimming stripped 7 bases from V and 0 bases from J, with 17 bases between. TCRdb's copy holds only in-frame clones and misses some; the assay was immunoSEQ multiplex PCR. The sample has about 88,000 clones, around 85% seen once; the top ten hold 3.5% to 4%. Sequencing used CD4+ or CD8+ T cells sorted from blood, obtained in a trial of the OX40 agonist ivuxolimab. The V call is TRBV19, the J call TRBJ2-3, with D perhaps being TRBD1 or TRBD2 (6 bases each). The receptor comes from an adult with an advanced solid tumor such as melanoma, head and neck, liver or kidney cancer. CDR3 bases: TGTGCCAGTAAGCGGCGTGGGGGGCGAAGCACAGATACGCAGTATTTT. Translated: CASKRRGGRSTDTQYF.